This T cell receptor beta chain was sequenced in a study of shared clonotypes between healthy human individuals. The study ran the assay at deep level. The team ran DNA from unsorted PBMCs on ten immunoSEQ deep assay plates for sequencing. Profiled with immunoSEQ multiplex PCR; TCRdb holds only in-frame clones, not every one. The repertoire consists of approximately 510,000 clones, with 79% occurring once and the leading ten covering 10% to 15%. The germline V gene has CDR1 SNHLY and CDR2 FYNNEI. The V end was cut by 6 bases, the J end by 6 bases, with 14 bases between. The CDR3 runs to 13 residues. This clone was detected a few times.

The material sequenced was PBMCs. The genes are TRBV2 and TRBJ1-1; D is possibly TRBD1 (5 bases). The TCR sequence derives from a woman between 40 and 55 years old in good health. Some clones in this sample may be carry-over from other donors' samples. The CDR3 region has the DNA TGTGCCAGCAGCAGGGAGTCACAGCCTGAAGCTTTCTTT. This sequence encodes CASSRESQPEAFF. The full variable domain, rest sourced from reference TRBV2 and TRBJ1-1, is EPEVTQTPSHQVTQMGQEVILRCVPISNHLYFYWYRQILGQKVEFLVSFYNNEISEKSEIFDDQFSVERPDGSNFTLKIRSTKLEDSAMYFCASSRESQPEAFFGQGTRLTVV.